The 27 T cell receptor beta chains reported below all come from one sample, sequenced in a study of T cell repertoires in cytomegalovirus infection. Each CDR3 protein gets one entry after TCRdb re-called the reads with MiXCR. The profile shows 200,000 or so distinct CDR3 sequences, roughly 27% of them singletons. Specimen: PBMCs. These receptors all come from a human donor in good health (CMV status not recorded). Some clones in this sample may be carry-over from other donors' samples.

The rearrangement uses TRBV2 and TRBJ1-2, with D possibly TRBD1 on 5 matching bases. The length of the CDR3 is 15 residues. From germline, CDR1 is SNHLY and CDR2 FYNNEI. V was pared by 2 bases and J by 8 bases, with 18 bases between. The CDR3 DNA sequence: TGTGCCAGCAGTGAAAGTGGCGAGGGGAGTTGGGGCTACACCTTC. Encoded protein: CASSESGEGSWGYTF.

With respect to this clonotype: A much larger clone differs from this one at a single base, so this may be a read error. The CDR3 DNA reads TGTGCCAGCAGCTCACAGGGCGGGGGGATGGAGAAGCAGTACTTC. Translating gives CASSSQGGGMEKQYF. The chain has TRBV7-2 and TRBJ2-7; TRBD2 aligns across 8 bases. The CDR3 consists of 15 residues. The trim removed 4 bases at V and 8 bases at J, leaving 13 bases unmatched. CDR1 SGHTA and CDR2 FQGNSA come from the germline V gene.

The chain links TRBV7-2 to TRBJ2-1; 15 bases map to TRBD2. Germline-derived CDR1 and CDR2 are SGHTA and FQGNSA. This CDR3 spans 16 amino acids. The J segment lost 12 bases and the V segment lost 5 bases, leaving 11 bases of the junction unmatched. The CDR3 here is CASSPRTSGGAYGQFF. The CDR3 DNA reads TGTGCCAGCAGCCCGAGGACTAGCGGGGGGGCGTACGGGCAGTTCTTC.

The rearrangement uses TRBV12-3 or TRBV12-4 and TRBJ2-1; weak D call: TRBD2 (5 bases). The CDR3 runs to 14 residues. With 8 bases removed from V and 4 bases from J, the gap between germline ends came to 15 bases. The CDR3 DNA follows: TGTGCCAGCGCCCCCTGGGCGGGTTACAATGAGCAGTTCTTC. This codes for CASAPWAGYNEQFF.

This chain links TRBV5-4 with TRBJ2-1; 9 nucleotides match TRBD1. The CDR3 loop spans 15 amino acids. Germline CDR1 is SGHNT and CDR2 is YYREEE (reference sequence). J gave up 6 bases and V 5 bases, and 9 bases lay outside the gene matches. The CDR3 protein is CASRIMTGGVNEQFF. In DNA form, the CDR3 reads TGTGCCAGCAGGATTATGACAGGGGGAGTCAATGAGCAGTTCTTC.

This clonotype was seen only a few times. The V gene is TRBV6-6, the J gene TRBJ1-5; D may be TRBD1 (5 bases). The germline gives CDR1 MNHNY, CDR2 SVGAGI (reference sequence). The CDR3 contains 14 residues. The V and J ends lost 11 bases and 3 bases respectively, with 17 bases between them. For the CDR3, the DNA is TGTGCCTCTCGCTCCGGGGGGAACAATCAGCCCCAGCATTTT. It specifies CASRSGGNNQPQHF.

The chain links TRBV29-1 to TRBJ1-1; TRBD1 agrees at 7 bases. J gave up 1 base and V 3 bases, and 2 bases lay outside the gene matches. CDR1 and CDR2 (germline): SQVTM, ANQGSEA. The CDR3 totals 13 residues. The CDR3 coding sequence is TGCAGCGTTGAGGGACAGTCGAACACTGAAGCTTTCTTT. This translates into CSVEGQSNTEAFF.

This chain links TRBV12-3 or TRBV12-4 with TRBJ2-3; no definite D call. The CDR3 contains 15 residues. Trimming pared 4 bases from V and 5 bases from J, leaving 16 bases between. This CDR3 is CASSSWARRKDTQYF. The DNA for the CDR3 is TGTGCCAGCAGTTCCTGGGCACGGAGAAAAGATACGCAGTATTTT.

This clonotype occurred many times. The chain uses TRBV7-2 and TRBJ1-5; 8 bases map to TRBD1. V trimming: 5 bases; J trimming: 2 bases; junction bases outside the gene matches: 8. This CDR3 is built from 16 residues. From germline, CDR1 is SGHTA and CDR2 FQGNSA. The CDR3 region has the DNA TGTGCCAGCAGCACGGGCAGGGGGCTTCGCAATCAGCCCCAGCATTTT. The encoded protein is CASSTGRGLRNQPQHF.

This clonotype was recorded a few times. The chain is built from TRBV14 and TRBJ2-6; D not resolved. Trimming shortened V by 8 bases and J by 9 bases, and 11 bases separated the two germline ends. Germline-derived CDR1 and CDR2 are SGHDN and FVKESK. The CDR3 is made up of 12 amino acids. CDR3 in amino acids: CASALSNNVLTF. The CDR3 region has the DNA TGTGCCAGCGCCCTATCAAACAACGTCCTGACTTTC.

This chain links TRBV20-1 with TRBJ2-3; 11 positions match TRBD2. V lost 3 bases to trimming and J lost 4 bases; unmatched junction nucleotides: 6. The CDR3 is made up of 15 amino acids. Per germline, CDR1 DFQATT and CDR2 SNEGSKA (reference sequence). The DNA for the CDR3 is TGCAGTGCTAGGGGACTAGCGGCACCGGCAGATACGCAGTATTTT. It codes for CSARGLAAPADTQYF.

This clonotype was seen many times. The V and J genes are TRBV7-2 and TRBJ2-7; D is unclear. The germline V gene has CDR1 SGHTA and CDR2 FQGNSA. Trimming removed 3 bases at V and 4 bases at J, with 7 bases between. The CDR3 is made up of 12 amino acids. The chain's CDR3 is CASSLTHYEQYF. The CDR3 bases are TGTGCCAGCAGCTTGACCCATTACGAGCAGTACTTC.

This clonotype was observed a handful of times. This chain joins TRBV7-8 and TRBJ1-3; perhaps TRBD1 as D (6 bases). Germline CDR1 SGHVS, CDR2 FQNEAQ. This CDR3 contains 18 residues. Between the trimmed V and J ends, which lost 7 bases and 0 bases, there was a span of 22 bases. CDR3 in amino acids: CASIGGQGTASSGNTIYF. The CDR3 DNA reads as TGTGCCAGCATCGGGGGGCAGGGCACAGCAAGCTCTGGAAACACCATATATTTT.

This clonotype was seen only a few times. V and J are TRBV18 and TRBJ2-1; 7 bases map to TRBD2. The CDR3 loop spans 18 amino acids. The ends lost 0 bases at V and 7 bases at J; junction bases unmatched: 15. The germline gives CDR1 KGHSH, CDR2 LQKENI. The CDR3 is CASSPPVRLGLRGNEQFF. The CDR3 region has the DNA TGTGCCAGCTCACCACCAGTAAGATTGGGACTACGTGGGAATGAGCAGTTCTTC.

A remark on this clonotype: A much larger clonotype is one base distant, so this may be a read error. The J gene is TRBJ1-1, the V gene TRBV28; D unresolved. The V end was cut by 10 bases, the J end by 7 bases, with 16 bases between. The CDR3 has 12 amino acids. Germline CDR1 reads MDHEN; CDR2 reads SYDVKM. This CDR3 reads CANSTPRNEAFF. CDR3 DNA sequence: TGTGCCAACAGCACTCCACGGAATGAAGCTTTCTTT. The entire variable domain, with the rest obtained from reference TRBV28 and TRBJ1-1, is as follows: DVKVTQSSRYLVKRTGEKVFLECVQDMDHENMFWYRQDPGLGLRLIYFSYDVKMKEKGDIPEGYSVSREKKERFSLILESASTNQTSMYLCANSTPRNEAFFGQGTRLTVV.

Only a few counts were recorded for this clonotype. This may be a read error, as it is one base from a much larger clone. J is TRBJ1-5 and V is TRBV2; 7 nucleotides match TRBD1. CDR3 length: 14 amino acids. The junction had 8 bases not matched to a gene; V was cut back by 6 bases and J by 6 bases. The germline gives CDR1 SNHLY, CDR2 FYNNEI. CDR3 sequence: CASSHDRVAQPQHF. The CDR3 DNA reads TGTGCCAGCAGCCATGACAGGGTGGCTCAGCCCCAGCATTTT.

The chain uses TRBV10-3 and TRBJ2-5; 10 nucleotides align to TRBD1. CDR1 is ENHRY and CDR2 is SYGVKD in the germline V gene. V trimming: 4 bases; J trimming: 2 bases; junction bases outside the gene matches: 1. The length of the CDR3 is 14 residues. CDR3 in amino acids: CAISGTGGQETQYF. In DNA form, the CDR3 reads TGTGCCATCAGTGGGACAGGGGGGCAAGAGACCCAGTACTTC.

This chain links TRBV6-5 with TRBJ1-1; D unresolved. Germline V gene data show CDR1 as MNHEY and CDR2 as SVGAGI. The CDR3 totals 15 residues. Trimming cost V 4 bases and J 1 base, with 13 bases left between them. The DNA for the CDR3 is TGTGCCAGCAGTTTCTTATCGGACGGGAACACTGAAGCTTTCTTT. Encoded protein: CASSFLSDGNTEAFF.

This clonotype was seen a few times. This sequence joins TRBV15 and TRBJ1-2; no firm D call. V lost 0 bases and J 8 bases, leaving 13 bases between the germline ends. Germline CDR1 and CDR2: LNHNV and YYDKDF (reference sequence). This CDR3 has 14 residues. The CDR3 nucleotides read TGTGCCACCAGCAGAGATCGCGAGCCGGGGGGCTACACCTTC. Translated: CATSRDREPGGYTF.

This chain uses TRBV7-9 with TRBJ1-5; D is ambiguous. Looked up from germline, CDR1 is SEHNR and CDR2 is FQNEAQ (reference sequence). The CDR3 is made up of 13 amino acids. V was shortened by 5 bases and J by 5 bases, with 10 bases between the two germline ends. CDR3 in amino acids: CASSPEGHQPQHF. CDR3 bases: TGTGCCAGCAGCCCCGAAGGGCATCAGCCCCAGCATTTT.

This clonotype showed up just a few times. The V and J genes are TRBV7-2 and TRBJ2-2; D unclear. The germline gives CDR1 SGHTA, CDR2 FQGNSA. Trimming removed 5 bases at V and 2 bases at J, with 15 bases between. This CDR3 comprises 16 residues. CDR3 amino acids: CASSTAGSRNTGELFF. The CDR3 bases are TGTGCCAGCAGCACCGCCGGGTCCCGTAACACCGGGGAGCTGTTTTTT.

This rearrangement joins TRBV4-1 to TRBJ1-2; D is perhaps TRBD1 (5 bases). Germline V gene lookup returns CDR1 MGHRA and CDR2 YSYEKL. V was trimmed by 4 bases and J by 8 bases, leaving 17 bases between them. This CDR3 is 14 amino acids long. The chain's CDR3 is CASSLSGDGGGYTF. In DNA form, the CDR3 reads TGCGCCAGCAGCCTTTCGGGGGACGGAGGGGGCTACACCTTC.

Within the sample, this clonotype is medium-sized. The rearrangement links TRBV5-4 to TRBJ2-3; 11 bases are a match to TRBD2. The CDR3 is 16 amino acids. J gave up 6 bases and V 3 bases, and 9 bases lay outside the gene matches. The germline V gene encodes CDR1 SGHNT and CDR2 YYREEE (reference sequence). In DNA, the CDR3 is TGTGCCAGCAGCTATAGCGGGGGGGCCGAATTGGATACGCAGTATTTT. Translating it yields CASSYSGGAELDTQYF.

This clonotype has more than one count but fewer than ten. The chain combines TRBV20-1 with TRBJ1-2, with D uncertain. The germline CDR1 and CDR2 sequences are DFQATT and SNEGSKA (reference sequence). Trimming removed 0 bases at V and 3 bases at J, with 23 bases between. The CDR3 has 18 residues. The CDR3 reads CSARDSPGKTALHYGYTF. CDR3 DNA sequence: TGCAGTGCTAGAGATTCTCCGGGGAAAACGGCCTTACACTATGGCTACACCTTC.

This clonotype was counted between two and nine times. V usage is TRBV6-2 or TRBV6-3 and J usage is TRBJ2-1, with 10 positions matching TRBD2. CDR3 length: 16 amino acids. Germline V lookup: CDR1 MNHEY, CDR2 SVGEGT. Germline trimming cut 2 bases from V and 10 bases from J; bases unmatched to any gene: 11. CDR3 amino acids: CASSYNPAGGQREQFF. The CDR3 bases are TGTGCCAGCAGTTACAACCCAGCGGGGGGGCAGAGGGAGCAGTTCTTC.

V usage is TRBV6-5 and J usage is TRBJ2-1; 10 bases are a match to TRBD2. J was trimmed by 15 bases and V by 2 bases; bases with no gene match: 19. The CDR3 has 17 amino acids. In germline, CDR1 is MNHEY, CDR2 SVGAGI. The DNA for the CDR3 is TGTGCCAGCAGTTACAAGAGGTTGAGAATAGCGGGGGGCGAACTGTTCTTC. As protein: CASSYKRLRIAGGELFF.

This clonotype occurred a few times. The gene calls are TRBV7-3 and TRBJ1-1; weak D call: TRBD1 (6 bases). V lost 3 bases and J lost 0, with 11 bases in between. CDR1 is SGHTA, CDR2 FQGTGA, per germline. The CDR3 extends over 15 amino acids. The CDR3 DNA reads as TGTGCCAGCAGCTTTAGGACAGTACTGAACACTGAAGCTTTCTTT. It encodes CASSFRTVLNTEAFF.